The table lists the clone carrying this T cell receptor beta chain with a few counts. Reverse transcribed after extraction, RNA yielded cDNA as the sequencing template. TCRdb keeps only in-frame clones here, not all; method: immunoSEQ multiplex PCR. The data contain about 160,000 clones, roughly 48% of them seen just once; the ten biggest clones take up around 6.8%. The data are from a study of CD8+ T cells in alopecia areata. CDR1 and CDR2 from the germline V gene are KGHSH and LQKENI. J was trimmed by 0 bases and V by 4 bases; bases with no gene match: 6. The CDR3 has 16 amino acids. The chain combines TRBV18 with TRBJ2-1, with 7 nucleotides matching TRBD2. The specimen sequenced was CD4+ T cells sorted from blood. The receptor was derived from a human donor with alopecia areata. The chain's CDR3 is CASSRSSGSSYNEQFF. In DNA form, the CDR3 reads TGTGCCAGCTCACGATCTAGCGGAAGCTCCTACAATGAGCAGTTCTTC.